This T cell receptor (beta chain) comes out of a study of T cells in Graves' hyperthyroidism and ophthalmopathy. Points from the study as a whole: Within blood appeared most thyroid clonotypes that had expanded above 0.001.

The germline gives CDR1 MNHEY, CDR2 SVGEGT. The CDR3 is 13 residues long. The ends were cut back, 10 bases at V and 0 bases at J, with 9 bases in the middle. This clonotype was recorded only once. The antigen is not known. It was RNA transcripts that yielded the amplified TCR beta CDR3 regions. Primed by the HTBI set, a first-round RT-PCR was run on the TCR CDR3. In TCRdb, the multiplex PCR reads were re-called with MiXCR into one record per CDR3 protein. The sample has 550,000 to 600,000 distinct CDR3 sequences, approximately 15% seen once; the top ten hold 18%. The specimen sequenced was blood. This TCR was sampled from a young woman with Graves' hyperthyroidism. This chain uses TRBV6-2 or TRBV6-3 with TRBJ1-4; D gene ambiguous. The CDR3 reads CATTVATNEKLFF. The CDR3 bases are TGTGCCACCACCGTGGCAACTAATGAAAAACTGTTTTTT.